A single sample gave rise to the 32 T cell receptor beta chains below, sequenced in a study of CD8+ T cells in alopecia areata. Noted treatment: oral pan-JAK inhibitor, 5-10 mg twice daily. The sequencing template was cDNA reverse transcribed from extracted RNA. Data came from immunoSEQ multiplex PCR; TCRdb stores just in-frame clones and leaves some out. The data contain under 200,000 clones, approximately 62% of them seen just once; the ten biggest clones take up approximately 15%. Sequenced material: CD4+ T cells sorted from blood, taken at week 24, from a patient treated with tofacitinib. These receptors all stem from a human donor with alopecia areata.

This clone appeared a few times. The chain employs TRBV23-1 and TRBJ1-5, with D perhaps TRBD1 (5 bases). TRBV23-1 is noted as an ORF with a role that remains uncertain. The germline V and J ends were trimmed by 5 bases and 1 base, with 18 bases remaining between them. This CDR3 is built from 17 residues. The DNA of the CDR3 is TGCGCCAGCAGTTACGGACAACTCTCAGGGAGCAATCAGCCCCAGCATTTT. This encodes CASSYGQLSGSNQPQHF.

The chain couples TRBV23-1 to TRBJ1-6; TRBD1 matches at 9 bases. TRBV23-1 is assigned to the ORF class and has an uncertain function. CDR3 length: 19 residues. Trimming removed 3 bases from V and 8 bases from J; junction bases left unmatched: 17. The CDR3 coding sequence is TGCGCCAGCAGTCACCCGCCAGGACAGGGGACCGAGAGGGATTCACCCCTCCACTTT. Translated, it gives CASSHPPGQGTERDSPLHF.

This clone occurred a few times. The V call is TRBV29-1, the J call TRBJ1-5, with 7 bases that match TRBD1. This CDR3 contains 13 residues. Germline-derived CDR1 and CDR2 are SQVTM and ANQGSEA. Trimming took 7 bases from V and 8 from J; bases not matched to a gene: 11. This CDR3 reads CSAQGQVREPQHF. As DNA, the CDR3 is TGCAGCGCCCAAGGACAGGTCAGGGAGCCCCAGCATTTT.

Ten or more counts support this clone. The CDR3 region is CASSRPPQETQYF. CDR3 bases: TGTGCCAGCAGCCGGCCCCCTCAAGAGACCCAGTACTTC. V usage is TRBV7-2 and J usage is TRBJ2-5; D uncertain. The length of the CDR3 is 13 residues. Germline V CDR1 and CDR2: SGHTA, FQGNSA. The ends were cut back, 5 bases at V and 2 bases at J, with 9 bases in the middle.

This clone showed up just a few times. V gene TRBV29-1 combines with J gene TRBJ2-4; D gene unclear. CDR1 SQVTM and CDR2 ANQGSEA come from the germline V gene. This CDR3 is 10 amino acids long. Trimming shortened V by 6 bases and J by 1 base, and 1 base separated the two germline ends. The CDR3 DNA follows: TGCAGCGTGGCCAAAAACATTCAGTACTTC. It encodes CSVAKNIQYF. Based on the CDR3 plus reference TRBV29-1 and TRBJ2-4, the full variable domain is SAVISQKPSRDICQRGTSLTIQCQVDSQVTMMFWYRQQPGQSLTLIATANQGSEATYESGFVIDKFPISRPNLTFSTLTVSNMSPEDSSIYLCSVAKNIQYFGAGTRLSVL.

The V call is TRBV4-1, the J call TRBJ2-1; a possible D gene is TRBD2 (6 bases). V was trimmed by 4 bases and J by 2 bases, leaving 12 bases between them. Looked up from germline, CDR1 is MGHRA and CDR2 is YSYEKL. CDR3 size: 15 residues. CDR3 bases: TGCGCCAGCAGCCCCGGGACGGGGGCCTACAATGAGCAGTTCTTC. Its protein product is CASSPGTGAYNEQFF.

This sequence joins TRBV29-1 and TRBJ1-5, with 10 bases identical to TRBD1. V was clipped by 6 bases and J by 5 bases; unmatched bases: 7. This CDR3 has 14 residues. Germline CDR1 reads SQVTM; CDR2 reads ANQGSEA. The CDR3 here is CSVSDRGRDQPQHF. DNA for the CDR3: TGCAGCGTCTCTGACAGGGGGCGCGATCAGCCCCAGCATTTT. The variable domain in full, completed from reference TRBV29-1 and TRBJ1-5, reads SAVISQKPSRDICQRGTSLTIQCQVDSQVTMMFWYRQQPGQSLTLIATANQGSEATYESGFVIDKFPISRPNLTFSTLTVSNMSPEDSSIYLCSVSDRGRDQPQHFGDGTRLSIL.

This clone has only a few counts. The CDR3 nucleotides are TGTGCCAGCTCACCACGGGAGTTTCTCTATGGCTACACCTTC. Translation gives CASSPREFLYGYTF. This chain links TRBV18 with TRBJ1-2, with no clear D. Germline V gene data show CDR1 as KGHSH and CDR2 as LQKENI. The CDR3 sequence is 14 residues long. V shed 1 base and J shed 4 bases, with 10 bases lying between them.

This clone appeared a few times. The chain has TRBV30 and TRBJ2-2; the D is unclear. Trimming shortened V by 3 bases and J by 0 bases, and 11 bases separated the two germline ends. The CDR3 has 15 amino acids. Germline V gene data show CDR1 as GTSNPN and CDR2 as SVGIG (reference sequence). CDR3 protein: CAWRTPPSNTGELFF. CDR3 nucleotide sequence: TGTGCCTGGAGGACCCCTCCCTCGAACACCGGGGAGCTGTTTTTT. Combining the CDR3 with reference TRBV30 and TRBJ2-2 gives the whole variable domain SQTIHQWPATLVQPVGSPLSLECTVEGTSNPNLYWYRQAAGRGLQLLFYSVGIGQISSEVPQNLSASRPQDRQFILSSKKLLLSDSGFYLCAWRTPPSNTGELFFGEGSRLTVL.

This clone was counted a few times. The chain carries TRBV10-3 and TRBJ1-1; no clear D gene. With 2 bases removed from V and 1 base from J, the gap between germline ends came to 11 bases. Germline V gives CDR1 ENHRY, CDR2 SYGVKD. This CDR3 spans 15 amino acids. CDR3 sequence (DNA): TGTGCCATCAGTGAGCGCGGACCCCAGAACACTGAAGCTTTCTTT. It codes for CAISERGPQNTEAFF.

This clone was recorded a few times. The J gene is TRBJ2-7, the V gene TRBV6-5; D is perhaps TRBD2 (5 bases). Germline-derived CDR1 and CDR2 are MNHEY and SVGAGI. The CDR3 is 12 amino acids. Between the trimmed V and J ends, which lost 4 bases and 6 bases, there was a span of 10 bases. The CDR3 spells CASSFRGSEQYF. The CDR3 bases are TGTGCCAGCAGTTTCAGAGGGTCCGAGCAGTACTTC.

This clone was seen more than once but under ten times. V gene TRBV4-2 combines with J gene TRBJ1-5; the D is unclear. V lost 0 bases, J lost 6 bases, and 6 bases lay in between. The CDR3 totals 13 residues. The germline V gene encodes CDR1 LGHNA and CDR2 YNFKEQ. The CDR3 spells CASSQELGQPQHF. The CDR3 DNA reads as TGTGCCAGCAGCCAAGAATTGGGTCAGCCCCAGCATTTT.

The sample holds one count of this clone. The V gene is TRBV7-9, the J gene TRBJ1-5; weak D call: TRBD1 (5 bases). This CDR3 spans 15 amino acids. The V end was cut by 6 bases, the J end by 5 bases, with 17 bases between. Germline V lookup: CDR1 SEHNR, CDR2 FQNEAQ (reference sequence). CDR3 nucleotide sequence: TGTGCCAGCAGTTCTGGGGTCCAGGGCCATCAGCCCCAGCATTTT. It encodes CASSSGVQGHQPQHF.

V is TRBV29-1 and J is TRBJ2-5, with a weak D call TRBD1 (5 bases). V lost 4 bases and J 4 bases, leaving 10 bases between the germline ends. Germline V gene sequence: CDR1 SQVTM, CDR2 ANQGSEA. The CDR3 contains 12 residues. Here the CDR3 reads CSVGGHGETQYF. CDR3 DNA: TGCAGCGTTGGGGGCCATGGAGAGACCCAGTACTTC. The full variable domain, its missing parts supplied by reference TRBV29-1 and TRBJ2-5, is SAVISQKPSRDICQRGTSLTIQCQVDSQVTMMFWYRQQPGQSLTLIATANQGSEATYESGFVIDKFPISRPNLTFSTLTVSNMSPEDSSIYLCSVGGHGETQYFGPGTRLLVL.

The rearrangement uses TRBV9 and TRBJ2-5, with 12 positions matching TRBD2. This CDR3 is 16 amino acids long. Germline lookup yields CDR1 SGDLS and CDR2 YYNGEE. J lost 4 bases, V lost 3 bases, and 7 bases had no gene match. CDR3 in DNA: TGTGCCAGCAGCGCTCGGAGGACTAGCGGGACAGAGACCCAGTACTTC. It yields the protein CASSARRTSGTETQYF.

DNA of the CDR3: TGCAGCGCACAGTTCGGTAATTCACCCCTCCACTTT. It encodes CSAQFGNSPLHF. V and J are TRBV29-1 and TRBJ1-6, with no clear D. V was trimmed by 7 bases and J by 6 bases, leaving 10 bases between them. Germline V CDR1 and CDR2: SQVTM, ANQGSEA. CDR3 length equals 12 residues.

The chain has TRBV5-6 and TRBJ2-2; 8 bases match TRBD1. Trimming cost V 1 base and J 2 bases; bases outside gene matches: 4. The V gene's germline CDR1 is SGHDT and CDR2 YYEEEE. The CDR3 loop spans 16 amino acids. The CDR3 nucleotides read TGTGCCAGCAGCTTGACGCAGGGGGCTAACACCGGGGAGCTGTTTTTT. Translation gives CASSLTQGANTGELFF.

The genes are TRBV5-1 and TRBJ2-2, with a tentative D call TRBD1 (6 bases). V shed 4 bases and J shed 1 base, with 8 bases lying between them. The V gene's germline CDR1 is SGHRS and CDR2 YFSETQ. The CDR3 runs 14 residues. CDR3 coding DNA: TGCGCCAGCAGCGAGGGACAGAACACCGGGGAGCTGTTTTTT. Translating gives CASSEGQNTGELFF.

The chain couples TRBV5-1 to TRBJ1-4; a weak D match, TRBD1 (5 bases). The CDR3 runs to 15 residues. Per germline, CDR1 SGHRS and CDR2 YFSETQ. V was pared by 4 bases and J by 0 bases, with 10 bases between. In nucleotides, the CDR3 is TGCGCCAGCAGCCCTGGACACTCAACTAATGAAAAACTGTTTTTT. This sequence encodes CASSPGHSTNEKLFF.

CDR3 in amino acids: CASSQDYDDEQYF. The CDR3 DNA sequence: TGTGCCAGCAGCCAAGATTACGATGACGAGCAGTACTTC. V is TRBV4-2 and J is TRBJ2-7, with D uncertain. Trimming cost V 0 bases and J 5 bases, with 8 bases left between them. In germline, CDR1 is LGHNA, CDR2 YNFKEQ. This CDR3 region has 13 residues.

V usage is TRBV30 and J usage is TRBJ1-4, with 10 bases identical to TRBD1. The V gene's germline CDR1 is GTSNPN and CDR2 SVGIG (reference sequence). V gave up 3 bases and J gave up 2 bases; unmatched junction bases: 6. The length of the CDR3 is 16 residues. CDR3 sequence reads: CAWRGDRGGTNEKLFF. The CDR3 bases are TGTGCCTGGAGGGGGGACAGGGGAGGCACTAATGAAAAACTGTTTTTT.

DNA for the CDR3: TGTGCCAGCAGAAGACTCTACGCGGGGGGCGCCGTCGGGACCCAGTACTTC. Its protein product is CASRRLYAGGAVGTQYF. This chain joins TRBV2 and TRBJ2-5; 8 bases map to TRBD2. The CDR3 sequence is 17 residues long. V was clipped by 6 bases and J by 7 bases; unmatched bases: 19. Per germline, CDR1 SNHLY and CDR2 FYNNEI.

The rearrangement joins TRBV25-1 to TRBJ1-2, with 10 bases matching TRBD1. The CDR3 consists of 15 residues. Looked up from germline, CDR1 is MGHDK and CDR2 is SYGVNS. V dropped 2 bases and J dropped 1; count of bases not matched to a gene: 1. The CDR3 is CASSEGQGGNYGYTF. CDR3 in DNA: TGTGCCAGCAGTGAAGGACAGGGGGGTAACTATGGCTACACCTTC.

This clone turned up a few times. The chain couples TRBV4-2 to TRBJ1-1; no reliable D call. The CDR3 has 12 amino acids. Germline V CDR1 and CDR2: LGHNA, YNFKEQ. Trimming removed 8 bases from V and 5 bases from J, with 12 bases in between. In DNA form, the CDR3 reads TGTGCCAGCGGTTCCATAATGACTGAAGCTTTCTTT. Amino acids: CASGSIMTEAFF.

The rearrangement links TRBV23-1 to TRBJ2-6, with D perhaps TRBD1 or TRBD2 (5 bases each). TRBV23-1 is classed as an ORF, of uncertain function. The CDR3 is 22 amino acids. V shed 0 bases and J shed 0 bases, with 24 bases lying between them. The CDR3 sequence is CASSQSTCARDLADSGANVLTF. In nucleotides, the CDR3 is TGCGCCAGCAGTCAATCGACCTGCGCAAGGGACCTAGCTGACTCTGGGGCCAACGTCCTGACTTTC.

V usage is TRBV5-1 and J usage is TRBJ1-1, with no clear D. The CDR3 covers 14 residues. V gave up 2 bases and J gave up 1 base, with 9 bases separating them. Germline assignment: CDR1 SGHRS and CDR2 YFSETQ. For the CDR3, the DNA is TGCGCCAGCAGCTTACTTTTGCAGAACACTGAAGCTTTCTTT. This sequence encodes CASSLLLQNTEAFF.

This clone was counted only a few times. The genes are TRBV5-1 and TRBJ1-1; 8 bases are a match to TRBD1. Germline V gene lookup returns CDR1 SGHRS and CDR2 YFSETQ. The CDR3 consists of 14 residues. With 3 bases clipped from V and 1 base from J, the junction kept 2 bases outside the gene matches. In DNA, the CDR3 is TGCGCCAGCAGCTCCGGACAGGGGAACACTGAAGCTTTCTTT. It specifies CASSSGQGNTEAFF. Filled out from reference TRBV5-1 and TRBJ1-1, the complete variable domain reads KAGVTQTPRYLIKTRGQQVTLSCSPISGHRSVSWYQQTPGQGLQFLFEYFSETQRNKGNFPGRFSGRQFSNSRSEMNVSTLELGDSALYLCASSSGQGNTEAFFGQGTRLTVV.

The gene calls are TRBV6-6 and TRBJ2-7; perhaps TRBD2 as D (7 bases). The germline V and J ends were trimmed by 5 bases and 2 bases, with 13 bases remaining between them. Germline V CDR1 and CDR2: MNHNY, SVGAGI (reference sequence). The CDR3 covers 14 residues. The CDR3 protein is CASSAGGPPYEQYF. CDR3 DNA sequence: TGTGCCAGCAGTGCCGGGGGGCCTCCCTACGAGCAGTACTTC.

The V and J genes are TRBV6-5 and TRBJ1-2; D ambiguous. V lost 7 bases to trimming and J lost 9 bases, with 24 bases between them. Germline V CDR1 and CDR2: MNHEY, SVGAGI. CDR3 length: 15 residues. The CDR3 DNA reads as TGTGCCAGCACCAGACGAGGAGCCGCTATACCTAGCTACACCTTC. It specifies CASTRRGAAIPSYTF.

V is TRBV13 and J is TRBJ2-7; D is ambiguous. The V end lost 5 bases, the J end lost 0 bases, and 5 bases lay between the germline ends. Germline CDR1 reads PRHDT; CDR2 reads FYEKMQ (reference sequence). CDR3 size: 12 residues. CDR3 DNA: TGTGCCAGCAGCCCGAACTCCTACGAGCAGTACTTC. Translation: CASSPNSYEQYF. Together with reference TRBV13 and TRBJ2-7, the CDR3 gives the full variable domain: AAGVIQSPRHLIKEKRETATLKCYPIPRHDTVYWYQQGPGQDPQFLISFYEKMQSDKGSIPDRFSAQQFSDYHSELNMSSLELGDSALYFCASSPNSYEQYFGPGTRLTVT.

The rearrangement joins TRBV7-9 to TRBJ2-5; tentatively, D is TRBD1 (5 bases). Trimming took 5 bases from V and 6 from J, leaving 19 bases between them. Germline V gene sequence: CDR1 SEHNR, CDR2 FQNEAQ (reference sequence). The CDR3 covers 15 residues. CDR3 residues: CASSPVVDSAKTQYF. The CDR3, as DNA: TGTGCCAGCAGCCCCGTGGTTGACAGTGCGAAGACCCAGTACTTC.

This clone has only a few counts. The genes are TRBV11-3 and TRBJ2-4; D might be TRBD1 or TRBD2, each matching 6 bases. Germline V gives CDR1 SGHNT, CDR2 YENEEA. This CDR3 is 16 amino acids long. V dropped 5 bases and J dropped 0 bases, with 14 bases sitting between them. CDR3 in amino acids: CASSRVEGGAKNIQYF. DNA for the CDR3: TGTGCCAGCAGCCGTGTAGAGGGGGGAGCCAAAAACATTCAGTACTTC.